Shown below are 8 T cell receptor beta chains from a single sample sequenced in a study of T cells in Graves' hyperthyroidism and ophthalmopathy. TCR beta CDR3 region amplification was performed from RNA transcripts. The primer set for the first-round RT-PCR of the TCR CDR3 was HTBI. TCRdb independently ran MiXCR on the multiplex PCR reads; one entry per CDR3 protein. The sample has tens of thousands of distinct CDR3 sequences, roughly 56% seen once. Material: peripheral blood or thyroid tissue (not recorded which). The origin of the receptors is a man younger than 35 with Graves' hyperthyroidism.

The rearrangement joins TRBV7-4 to TRBJ1-6; possible D gene TRBD1, 5 bases. Trimming left V 1 base short and J 8 bases short, with 12 bases between. The germline V gene has CDR1 SGHVT and CDR2 SQSDAQ. CDR3 size: 15 residues. The CDR3 DNA follows: TGTGCCAGCAGCTTAGTACGGGGGGGTGATTCACCCCTCCACTTT. This gives the protein CASSLVRGGDSPLHF. Complete variable domain (other parts from reference TRBV7-4 and TRBJ1-6): GAGVSQSPRYKVAKRGRDVALRCDSISGHVTLYWYRQTLGQGSEVLTYSQSDAQRDKSGRPSGRFSAERPERSVSTLKIQRTEQGDSAVYLCASSLVRGGDSPLHFGNGTRLTVT.

This clonotype came up many times. The chain combines TRBV11-2 with TRBJ1-1; the D gene is possibly TRBD1 (5 bases). With 4 bases removed from V and 4 bases from J, the gap between germline ends came to 16 bases. This CDR3 has 15 amino acids. Germline CDR1 and CDR2: SGHAT and FQNNGV. CDR3 region: CASSSLRQMSTEAFF. The CDR3 region has the DNA TGTGCCAGCAGCTCGCTGAGACAGATGAGCACTGAAGCTTTCTTT. Filled out from reference TRBV11-2 and TRBJ1-1, the complete variable domain reads EAGVAQSPRYKIIEKRQSVAFWCNPISGHATLYWYQQILGQGPKLLIQFQNNGVVDDSQLPKDRFSAERLKGVDSTLKIQPAKLEDSAVYLCASSSLRQMSTEAFFGQGTRLTVV.

About this clonotype: The junction departs from the called germline gene at one end, perhaps through a read error. The chain links TRBV29-1 to TRBJ2-5, with 8 bases that match TRBD1. This CDR3 spans 11 amino acids. CDR1 and CDR2 (germline): SQVTM, ANQGSEA. The CDR3 loop is CSASRMDRAHF. CDR3 sequence (DNA): TGCAGCGCGAGTAGAATGGACAGGGCCCACTTC.

This clonotype came up a few times. The V call is TRBV29-1, the J call TRBJ2-5, with 14 bases lining up with TRBD2. Trimming took 4 bases from V and 5 from J; bases not matched to a gene: 6. The CDR3 sequence is 15 residues long. Germline V gene lookup returns CDR1 SQVTM and CDR2 ANQGSEA. The CDR3 loop is CSVAVGLAGVETQYF. The CDR3 DNA is TGCAGCGTTGCGGTGGGACTAGCGGGAGTTGAGACCCAGTACTTC.

This clonotype has a count of ten or more. The genes are TRBV6-5 and TRBJ2-7, with a weak D call TRBD2 (5 bases). The CDR3 length is 14 residues. Trimming took off 2 bases at V and 2 bases at J, with 10 bases between the two ends. The germline V gene has CDR1 MNHEY and CDR2 SVGAGI. CDR3 nucleotide sequence: TGTGCCAGCAGTTACAGGCCGGGAACCTACGAGCAGTACTTC. It is translated as CASSYRPGTYEQYF.

Many counts were recorded for this clonotype. The chain carries TRBV30 and TRBJ1-1; D not certain. Trimming cost V 3 bases and J 1 base, with 12 bases left between them. This CDR3 contains 14 residues. The germline V gene encodes CDR1 GTSNPN and CDR2 SVGIG (reference sequence). The CDR3 coding sequence is TGTGCCTGGAGACCCGACCAACCGAACACTGAAGCTTTCTTT. Encoded protein: CAWRPDQPNTEAFF. The full variable domain, rest sourced from reference TRBV30 and TRBJ1-1, is SQTIHQWPATLVQPVGSPLSLECTVEGTSNPNLYWYRQAAGRGLQLLFYSVGIGQISSEVPQNLSASRPQDRQFILSSKKLLLSDSGFYLCAWRPDQPNTEAFFGQGTRLTVV.

The chain links TRBV7-9 to TRBJ2-7; the D gene is possibly TRBD2 (6 bases). V lost 1 base and J lost 6, with 19 bases in between. This CDR3 has 16 residues. Germline-derived CDR1 and CDR2 are SEHNR and FQNEAQ (reference sequence). CDR3 residues: CASSLGGGGPVAEQYF. The CDR3 DNA reads as TGTGCCAGCAGCTTAGGGGGTGGAGGGCCAGTAGCCGAGCAGTACTTC.

The chain carries TRBV7-2 and TRBJ2-7; 7 positions agree with TRBD1. This CDR3 has 15 amino acids. Germline V gives CDR1 SGHTA, CDR2 FQGNSA. J lost 6 bases, V lost 6 bases, and 14 bases had no gene match. This CDR3 is CASSSETGKTCEQYF. The CDR3 bases are TGTGCCAGCAGTTCCGAGACAGGGAAGACCTGCGAGCAGTACTTC.